These 3 T cell receptor beta chains were all obtained from the same sample, sequenced in a study of shared clonotypes between healthy human individuals. The method was immunoSEQ multiplex PCR; TCRdb's version includes in-frame clones alone and lacks a portion of them. The sample includes fewer than 3 million clones, 92% seen only once; the top ten take around 0.38%. The sequencing input was naive CD4+ T cells from PBMCs. Sample subset: CD45RA+ positively selected. These TCRs come from a young man in good health. Some clones in this sample may be carry-over from other donors' samples.

The chain is built from TRBV6-1 and TRBJ1-1; 7 bases line up with TRBD1. Unmatched junction bases numbered 6, after V lost 6 bases and J lost 5 bases. CDR3 length equals 13 residues. The germline CDR1 and CDR2 sequences are MNHNS and SASEGT. CDR3 coding DNA: TGTGCCAGCAGCGTGCAGGGGGAAACTGAAGCTTTCTTT. Translating gives CASSVQGETEAFF.

The V and J genes are TRBV6-6 and TRBJ2-7; tentatively, D is TRBD2 (5 bases). V dropped 2 bases and J dropped 0 bases, with 14 bases sitting between them. The CDR3 covers 16 residues. Germline CDR1 reads MNHNY; CDR2 reads SVGAGI (reference sequence). CDR3 sequence reads: CASSYPSGYISYEQYF. The CDR3 DNA reads as TGTGCCAGCAGTTACCCTTCGGGGTATATCTCCTACGAGCAGTACTTC.

The rearrangement links TRBV28 to TRBJ2-2; 9 bases agree with TRBD2. Trimming cost V 7 bases and J 3 bases; bases outside gene matches: 12. CDR1 and CDR2 (germline): MDHEN, SYDVKM. The CDR3 runs 17 residues. CDR3: CASIRGGGRADTGELFF. The DNA of the CDR3 is TGTGCCAGCATCCGCGGGGGCGGGAGGGCCGACACCGGGGAGCTGTTTTTT.